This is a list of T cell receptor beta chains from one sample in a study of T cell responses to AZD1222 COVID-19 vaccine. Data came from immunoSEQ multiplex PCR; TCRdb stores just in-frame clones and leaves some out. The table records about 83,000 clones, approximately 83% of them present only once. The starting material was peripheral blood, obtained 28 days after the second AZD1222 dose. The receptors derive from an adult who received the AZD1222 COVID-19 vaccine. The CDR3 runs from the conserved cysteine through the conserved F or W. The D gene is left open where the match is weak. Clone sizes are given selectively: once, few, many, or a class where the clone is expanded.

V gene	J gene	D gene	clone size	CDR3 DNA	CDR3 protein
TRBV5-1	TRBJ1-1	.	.	TGCGCCAGCAGCTTGGGTAGTGTTTCGAACACTGAAGCTTTCTTT	CASSLGSVSNTEAFF
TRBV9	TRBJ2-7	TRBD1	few	TGTGCCAGCAGCCTTCTTTCGGGGACAGATGTTTACGAGCAGTACTTC	CASSLLSGTDVYEQYF
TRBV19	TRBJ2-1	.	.	TGTGCCAGTAGTATGTCCGCGCGCTCCTACAATGAGCAGTTCTTC	CASSMSARSYNEQFF
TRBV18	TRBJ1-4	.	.	TGTGCCAGCTCACCAGTGACTTTAGCAGGCGGTGAAAAACTGTTTTTT	CASSPVTLAGGEKLFF
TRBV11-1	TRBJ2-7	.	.	TGTGCCAGCAGCTTAGGACAGCACACCTACGAGCAGTACTTC	CASSLGQHTYEQYF
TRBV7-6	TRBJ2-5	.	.	TGTGCCAGCAGCCTAAATAGGGGAGGCCTCCAAGAGACCCAGTACTTC	CASSLNRGGLQETQYF
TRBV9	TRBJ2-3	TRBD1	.	TGTGCCAGCAGCGACTGGACAGGGGGCCAGGTAGATACGCAGTATTTT	CASSDWTGGQVDTQYF
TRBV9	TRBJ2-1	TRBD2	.	TGTGCCAGCAGCGTAGCTCGGGGGGTAGATGAGCAGTTCTTC	CASSVARGVDEQFF
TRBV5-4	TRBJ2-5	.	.	TGTGCCAGCAGCCCAGGGGGGGCGGAGACCCAGTACTTC	CASSPGGAETQYF
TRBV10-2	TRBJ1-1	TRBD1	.	TGCGCCAGCAGTAGACAGGGGTACACTGAAGCTTTCTTT	CASSRQGYTEAFF
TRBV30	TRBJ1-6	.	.	TGTGCCTGGAGTGTACGCCGGGGAGATACTACCTCCTATAATTCACCCCTCCACTTT	CAWSVRRGDTTSYNSPLHF
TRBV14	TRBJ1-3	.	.	TGTGCCAGCAACCAAGGGGGTGGGGTCGGAAACACCATATATTTT	CASNQGGGVGNTIYF
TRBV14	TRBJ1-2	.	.	TGTGCCAGCAGCCCCCAATCTCGATGGCAGCACTATGGCTACACCTTC	CASSPQSRWQHYGYTF
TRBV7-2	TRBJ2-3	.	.	TGTGCCAGCAGCGGGGGGCTAGCGGTCCGCACAGATACGCAGTATTTT	CASSGGLAVRTDTQYF
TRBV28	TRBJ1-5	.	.	TGTGCCAGCAGTTCAGGGATTCAGCCCCAGCATTTT	CASSSGIQPQHF
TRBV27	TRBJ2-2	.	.	TGTGCCAGCAGTCTAGGACGGTCTGGTCCCGGGGAGCTGTTTTTT	CASSLGRSGPGELFF
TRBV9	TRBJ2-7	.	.	TGTGCCAGCAGCGTAGGATCTGACAGGTCCTACGAGCAGTACTTC	CASSVGSDRSYEQYF
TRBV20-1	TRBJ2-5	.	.	TGCAGTGCTAGTGTGGGGCAAGAGACCCAGTACTTC	CSASVGQETQYF
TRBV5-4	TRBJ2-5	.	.	TGTGCCAGCCAGGGAGATGGGGAGACCCAGTACTTC	CASQGDGETQYF
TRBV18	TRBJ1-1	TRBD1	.	TGTGCCAGCTCCCCCTATCAGGGGGACACTGAAGCTTTCTTT	CASSPYQGDTEAFF
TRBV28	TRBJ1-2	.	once	TGTGCCAGCAGTTTGCAGGTTTTGAACGGCTACACCTTC	CASSLQVLNGYTF